This TCR beta chain was recovered during a study of CD8+ T cells in alopecia areata. The CDR3 is 13 amino acids. The V and J ends lost 3 bases and 2 bases respectively, with 7 bases between them. The germline V gene has CDR1 MRHNA and CDR2 SNTAGT. Described treatment: oral pan-JAK inhibitor, 5-10 mg twice daily. The study team obtained lesional scalp punch biopsies and peripheral blood from alopecia areata patients. As concerns this clone: The target antigen is unknown.

Extraction of RNA preceded its reverse transcription into cDNA, which served as the sequencing template. TCRdb's copy holds only in-frame clones and misses some; the assay was immunoSEQ multiplex PCR. Of approximately 210,000 clones in the sample, less than 45% were seen once. Overall study results and limits: Lesional scalp, especially alopecia totalis/universalis, showed higher clonality than normal scalp.

The sequence was obtained from a human donor with alopecia areata. V and J are TRBV6-4 and TRBJ2-5; D gene uncertain. Sequenced material: CD4+ T cells sorted from blood, taken at approximately week 36, from a patient treated with tofacitinib. The CDR3 here is CASSEKVQETQYF. As DNA, the CDR3 is TGTGCCAGCAGTGAAAAAGTACAAGAGACCCAGTACTTC.